This T cell receptor beta chain is drawn from a study of T cell responses to AZD1222 COVID-19 vaccine (dated by TCRdb to 2020 to 2022). Notes on the research overall: A total of 233 trial participants underwent TCR sequencing, of whom nearly 210 had received two doses of AZD1222 and about 25 had received two doses of the MenACWY control vaccine. Trial participants were enrolled by age into 18-55, 56-69 and 70-plus year subgroups, with around 150, 28 and 57 TCR-sequenced participants respectively. Broader findings and caveats from the paper: A significant rise in spike-specific TCR breadth and depth was observed after two AZD1222 doses relative to day 0 and relative to MenACWY recipients. The whole spike protein was spanned by vaccine-associated CD4 TCRs, and dominant responses were seen in regions 160-218 and 743-854. Most participants were white British and females outnumbered males, and the authors suggested that clonal diversity may have been underestimated. Epitopes outside the regions mutated in the B.1.351 and B.1.1.7 variants were reportedly recognized by nearly half of the unique spike-specific TCRs. Conclusions about previously exposed vaccinees are limited, since just five or six AZD1222 recipients were seropositive for SARS-CoV-2 at baseline. The 56-69-year group was small, and its depth increase did not reach significance, likely because of low power. Because no day 14 peak-response samples were available, repertoires were characterized only after the peak T cell response.

As concerns this clone: Its antigen remains unidentified. Within one base of it there is no much larger clone, and no base qualities were kept.

The CDR3 regions of human TCRbeta chains were subjected to immunosequencing. As for how the authors treated the data: Repertoire TCRs were matched against a reference library of SARS-CoV-2-specific TCRs generated with the MIRA antigen-specificity platform. Breadth was defined as the fraction of unique TCRs that were SARS-CoV-2-associated. Depth was defined as the fraction of total T cells that were SARS-CoV-2-associated. Each spike-specific TCR was assigned to its reactive spike region and to a CD4 or CD8 class using the MIRA data. Log10-transformed breadth and depth values were compared by one-way ANOVA with Sidak's multiple comparisons tests. The source is immuneACCESS, and TCRdb retained only in-frame sequences with V and J called. Part of the clones is not carried over; for the studies checked, unresolved V genes explain less than half of this, and the remainder is unexplained. For V, J and clone size, that table is used; D and trimming come from the DNA. This sample has 90,000 to 120,000 clones in its table, and roughly 90% of those were observed once. The ten largest clones capture under 10% of the sample.

The intended sense of this specimen's time point label: about 28 days (+/-7) after the second vaccine dose. AZD1222 recipients whose second dose came at about 4 weeks and those whose second dose came at about 12 weeks were combined into one group, since spike-specific TCR depth and breadth did not differ between the two schedules. The vaccinee samples were drawn from two UK trials, COV001 and COV002, one of which was a single-blind randomized controlled phase 2/3 trial testing AZD1222 (ChAdOx1 nCoV-19) in healthy adults. For TCRbeta chain sequencing, PBMC samples from trial participants were taken at day 0 and at day 28 after the second dose. The sample here was peripheral blood, taken 28 days after the second AZD1222 dose. The source of this sequence is an adult who received the AZD1222 COVID-19 vaccine.

The CDR3 in this case is CASSVGDAFREKLFF. The bases are TGTGCCAGCAGCGTAGGGGACGCCTTTAGGGAAAAACTGTTTTTT. The sequence links TRBV9 to TRBJ1-4; TRBD1 might be the D gene, on 5 matching bases. At the junction V is shortened by 0 bases and J by 8 bases, with 14 bases in between. Inclusive of the bounding cysteine and phenylalanine, the CDR3 is 15 residues long. Only CDR3 DNA is held: 45 bases, read in frame from base 1. Sequences SGDLS (CDR1) and YYNGEE (CDR2) are obtained from the germline V gene. The CDR3 plus the reference TRBV9 and TRBJ1-4 genes for the other parts give the full variable domain: DSGVTQTPKHLITATGQRVTLRCSPRSGDLSVYWYQQSLDQGLQFLIQYYNGEERAKGNILERFSAQQFPDLHSELNLSSLELGDSALYFCASSVGDAFREKLFFGSGTQLSVL.